This T cell receptor beta chain appears in the sequencing data of a study of T cell responses to AZD1222 COVID-19 vaccine. The study, taken as a whole, reports: Just six AZD1222 recipients were seropositive at baseline. Spike-specific TCR breadth and depth rose after two AZD1222 doses. Samples come after the peak T cell response, not at day 14.

The CDR3 runs to 16 residues. Germline V CDR1 and CDR2: SEHNR, FQNEAQ (reference sequence). Trimming took 2 bases from V and 2 from J, leaving 14 bases between them. Clones were sequenced by immunoSEQ multiplex PCR, and TCRdb holds only the in-frame ones, with some missing. The sample holds 120,000 to 150,000 clones, 82% seen once. In the case of this clone: Its antigen is not known.

The clonotype originates from an adult in good health. The chain has TRBV7-9 and TRBJ2-3, with D uncertain. This material consisted of peripheral blood, taken on day 0 of MenACWY control vaccination. This CDR3 is CASSLSTFVSTDTQYF. The DNA of the CDR3 is TGTGCCAGCAGCTTATCTACATTCGTTTCCACAGATACGCAGTATTTT.